The 5 T cell receptor beta chains below were found in one sample sequenced in a study of CD8 T cells in Susac syndrome (dated by TCRdb to between 2018 and 2021). The library was obtained by the immunoSEQ multiplex PCR assay. RNA was extracted with the RNeasy kit and roughly 0.45 to 1 ug was reverse transcribed using random hexamers. Through fastp at Q25 and MiXCR, TCRdb rebuilt clones from the public reads, retaining in-frame beta chains. When rows share a CDR3 protein, they turn into one entry using the most common DNA and genes. Across this sample there are about 400,000 distinct CDR3 sequences, with approximately 85% seen only once. The top ten clones comprise more than 0.09% of the sample. Sequences were obtained from CD8+ T cells from PBMCs. These receptors came from a human donor with multiple sclerosis.

V gene TRBV6-5 combines with J gene TRBJ1-2, with D possibly being TRBD1 (6 bases). CDR1 and CDR2 from the germline V gene are MNHEY and SVGAGI. The CDR3 runs 13 residues. Trimming cost V 6 bases and J 7 bases, with 15 bases left between them. The CDR3 protein is CASSPGGQFGYTF. The CDR3 coding sequence is TGTGCCAGCAGCCCTGGGGGGCAGTTTGGCTACACCTTC.

The rearrangement joins TRBV7-9 to TRBJ2-7; D gene unclear. Germline CDR1 SEHNR, CDR2 FQNEAQ (reference sequence). With 2 bases removed from V and 3 bases from J, the gap between germline ends came to 5 bases. The CDR3 totals 12 residues. For the CDR3, the DNA is TGTGCCAGCAGCTTAAATGTCTACGAGCAGTACTTC. It encodes CASSLNVYEQYF.

V is TRBV2 and J is TRBJ2-3; TRBD2 might be the D (5 bases). This CDR3 region has 17 residues. With 10 bases removed from V and 3 bases from J, the gap between germline ends came to 26 bases. Germline CDR1 and CDR2: SNHLY and FYNNEI. The CDR3 loop reads CAIHPRAGFLATDTQYF. For the CDR3, the DNA is TGTGCCATCCACCCGAGGGCGGGCTTCCTGGCGACAGATACGCAGTATTTT.

J is TRBJ1-1 and V is TRBV4-1, with D tentatively TRBD1 (5 bases). Germline V gene sequence: CDR1 MGHRA, CDR2 YSYEKL. Trimming left V 1 base short and J 4 bases short, with 22 bases between. The CDR3 is 18 residues long. CDR3 in amino acids: CASSQGLPGPPEGTEAFF. The DNA for the CDR3 is TGCGCCAGCAGCCAAGGACTACCGGGACCTCCTGAGGGCACTGAAGCTTTCTTT.

The CDR3 spells CSAETDWNTEAFF. The CDR3 DNA sequence: TGCAGTGCTGAAACGGACTGGAACACTGAAGCTTTCTTT. The V and J genes are TRBV20-1 and TRBJ1-1; D unresolved. V lost 5 bases and J 1 base, leaving 11 bases between the germline ends. This CDR3 comprises 13 residues. Germline V lookup: CDR1 DFQATT, CDR2 SNEGSKA (reference sequence).